The text below deals with one T cell receptor beta chain. One end of the junction does not line up with germline, which may come from a read error. The record originates from a study of control samples from healthy donors and cancer patients. Clones were sequenced by immunoSEQ multiplex PCR, and TCRdb holds only the in-frame ones, with some missing. The profile shows under 150,000 clones, over 90% of them singletons. CDR1 is SGHNT, CDR2 YYREEE, per germline (reference sequence). This CDR3 has 15 residues. Material for sequencing was blood. This chain uses TRBV5-4 with TRBJ2-2, with TRBD1 as a possible D gene (5 bases). This TCR was sampled from a young man in good health. Here the CDR3 reads CASSLVGANIGELFF. The CDR3 bases are TGTGCCAGCAGCTTGGTTGGGGCTAACATCGGGGAGCTGTTTTTT. The full variable domain, completed using reference TRBV5-4 and TRBJ2-2, is ETGVTQSPTHLIKTRGQQVTLRCSSQSGHNTVSWYQQALGQGPQFIFQYYREEENGRGNFPPRFSGLQFPNYSSELNVNALELDDSALYLCASSLVGANIGELFFGEGSRLTVL.